This T cell receptor beta chain was captured in a study of T cells in Graves' hyperthyroidism and ophthalmopathy. It was RNA transcripts that yielded the amplified TCR beta CDR3 regions. A first-round RT-PCR of the TCR CDR3 used the HTBI primer set. TCRdb independently ran MiXCR on the multiplex PCR reads; one entry per CDR3 protein. Of 460,000 or so distinct CDR3 sequences listed, approximately 15% were seen once; the top ten hold under 20%. This clonotype was seen many times. In germline, CDR1 is LGHDT, CDR2 YNNKEL (reference sequence). CDR3 length: 16 amino acids. Trimming shortened V by 1 base and J by 0 bases, and 10 bases separated the two germline ends.

The material sequenced was blood. This sequence was found in a woman aged 18 to 35 with Graves' hyperthyroidism. V and J are TRBV3-1 and TRBJ2-4; D not certain. The CDR3 DNA sequence: TGTGCCAGCAGCCAAGGTTTACAACTAGCCAAAAACATTCAGTACTTC. This encodes CASSQGLQLAKNIQYF.